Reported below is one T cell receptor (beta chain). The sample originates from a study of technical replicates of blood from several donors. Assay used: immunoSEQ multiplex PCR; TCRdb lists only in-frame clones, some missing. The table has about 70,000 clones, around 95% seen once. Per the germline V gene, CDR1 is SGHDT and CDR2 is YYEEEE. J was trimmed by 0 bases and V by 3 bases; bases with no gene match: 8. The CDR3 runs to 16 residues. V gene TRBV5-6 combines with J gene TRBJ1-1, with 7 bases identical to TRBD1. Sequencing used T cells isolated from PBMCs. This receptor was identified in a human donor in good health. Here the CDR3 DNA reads TGTGCCAGCAGCTCCCGACCGACAGGGATGAACACTGAAGCTTTCTTT. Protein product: CASSSRPTGMNTEAFF. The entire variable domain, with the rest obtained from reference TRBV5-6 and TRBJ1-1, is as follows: DAGVTQSPTHLIKTRGQQVTLRCSPKSGHDTVSWYQQALGQGPQFIFQYYEEEERQRGNFPDRFSGHQFPNYSSELNVNALLLGDSALYLCASSSRPTGMNTEAFFGQGTRLTVV.